These 29 T cell receptor beta chains were all obtained from the same sample, sequenced in a study of blood T cell repertoires in COVID-19 (TCRdb year 2020). Library generation was performed with the immunoSEQ multiplex PCR assay. Here the immuneACCESS table is served through TCRdb, limited to in-frame sequences with V and J called. Missing clones are a known gap in these copies; in checked studies unresolved V genes cover under half, and the rest lacks a known reason. In all, the sample holds 150,000 or so clones, and about 90% of those were seen once. Roughly 3.9% of the sample rests with the top ten. The source material was PBMCs or T cells enriched from blood (not recorded which). These receptors were obtained from a woman between 40 and 55 years old who had been exposed to COVID-19.

CDR3 sequence: CASKDRPTEAFF. CDR3 nucleotide sequence: TGTGCCAGTAAGGACAGGCCCACTGAAGCTTTCTTT. The V gene is TRBV19, the J gene TRBJ1-1, with 7 bases matching TRBD1. CDR1 and CDR2 from the germline V gene are LNHDA and SQIVND (reference sequence). V shed 7 bases, J shed 4 bases, and the junction held 3 bases outside the gene matches. This CDR3 spans 12 amino acids.

V gene TRBV7-9 combines with J gene TRBJ1-1, with D maybe TRBD1 (5 bases). Trimming cost V 1 base and J 7 bases, with 10 bases left between them. The germline V gene encodes CDR1 SEHNR and CDR2 FQNEAQ (reference sequence). The length of the CDR3 is 13 residues. CDR3 bases: TGTGCCAGCAGCTTAGTCGGGCAGGGTGAAGCTTTCTTT. It codes for CASSLVGQGEAFF. The whole variable domain, filled in from reference TRBV7-9 and TRBJ1-1, reads DTGVSQNPRHKITKRGQNVTFRCDPISEHNRLYWYRQTLGQGPEFLTYFQNEAQLEKSRLLSDRFSAERPKGSFSTLEIQRTEQGDSAMYLCASSLVGQGEAFFGQGTRLTVV.

The rearrangement joins TRBV19 to TRBJ1-5; tentative D call: TRBD1 (6 bases). Deletions cut 8 bases from V and 3 bases from J, with 11 bases between. CDR1 LNHDA and CDR2 SQIVND come from the germline V gene (reference sequence). The CDR3 loop spans 13 amino acids. CDR3 coding DNA: TGTGCCAGTCTCGGACAGTACAATCAGCCCCAGCATTTT. This sequence encodes CASLGQYNQPQHF.

The CDR3 DNA follows: TGCAGCGTTGCGGACAACTCAGTTCAGCCCCAGCATTTT. Translated: CSVADNSVQPQHF. The V gene is TRBV29-1, the J gene TRBJ1-5, with D perhaps TRBD1 (5 bases). The length of the CDR3 is 13 residues. Per germline, CDR1 SQVTM and CDR2 ANQGSEA. V shed 4 bases and J shed 6 bases, with 13 bases lying between them. The full variable domain, its missing parts supplied by reference TRBV29-1 and TRBJ1-5, is SAVISQKPSRDICQRGTSLTIQCQVDSQVTMMFWYRQQPGQSLTLIATANQGSEATYESGFVIDKFPISRPNLTFSTLTVSNMSPEDSSIYLCSVADNSVQPQHFGDGTRLSIL.

The rearrangement uses TRBV7-8 and TRBJ1-6, with 7 bases identical to TRBD1. This CDR3 has 16 amino acids. Trimming took 1 base from V and 7 from J; bases not matched to a gene: 7. The V gene's germline CDR1 is SGHVS and CDR2 FQNEAQ. The CDR3 spells CASSLGSQGWNSPLHF. CDR3 in DNA: TGTGCCAGCAGCTTAGGGTCACAGGGGTGGAATTCACCCCTCCACTTT.

This clone was seen more than once but under ten times. The chain combines TRBV12-3 or TRBV12-4 with TRBJ1-2; D gene uncertain. There are 12 residues in the CDR3. Trimming pared 3 bases from V and 3 bases from J, leaving 5 bases between. The CDR3 DNA reads TGTGCCAGCAGTTTCTACGACTATGGCTACACCTTC. Translation gives CASSFYDYGYTF.

The chain uses TRBV19 and TRBJ1-1; tentatively, D is TRBD1 (5 bases). V was pared by 5 bases and J by 4 bases, with 11 bases between. The CDR3 totals 13 residues. Germline lookup yields CDR1 LNHDA and CDR2 SQIVND (reference sequence). This CDR3 reads CASSHPGLTEAFF. CDR3 DNA: TGTGCCAGTAGTCATCCAGGGCTCACTGAAGCTTTCTTT. Full variable domain (rest looked up from reference TRBV19 and TRBJ1-1): DGGITQSPKYLFRKEGQNVTLSCEQNLNHDAMYWYRQDPGQGLRLIYYSQIVNDFQKGDIAEGYSVSREKKESFPLTVTSAQKNPTAFYLCASSHPGLTEAFFGQGTRLTVV.

CDR3 sequence: CASSLVQTYNSPLHF. The CDR3 DNA reads TGCGCCAGCAGCTTGGTTCAGACCTATAATTCACCCCTCCACTTT. The chain is built from TRBV5-1 and TRBJ1-6; D ambiguous. The CDR3 sequence is 15 residues long. Germline V lookup: CDR1 SGHRS, CDR2 YFSETQ. V was trimmed by 0 bases and J by 2 bases, leaving 6 bases between them.

The DNA for the CDR3 is TGCGCCAGCAGCCAAGATAAGCGCCCAGGGCCTCTCCACTTT. This gives the protein CASSQDKRPGPLHF. The V and J genes are TRBV4-3 and TRBJ1-6; D perhaps matches TRBD1 (5 bases). V gave up 0 bases and J gave up 16 bases, with 16 bases separating them. The germline V gene encodes CDR1 LGHNA and CDR2 YSLEER. The CDR3 contains 14 residues.

In this sample, this clone turned up once. The chain employs TRBV24-1 and TRBJ1-6; 8 bases are shared with TRBD1. Germline V gene sequence: CDR1 KGHDR, CDR2 SFDVKD. With V trimmed by 4 bases and J by 10 bases, 14 bases remained unmatched. The CDR3 has 17 residues. The CDR3 is CATSDQDRVSNTSPLHF. In nucleotides, the CDR3 is TGTGCCACCAGTGACCAGGACAGGGTTTCTAACACCTCACCCCTCCACTTT.

This sequence joins TRBV7-2 and TRBJ1-2; D remains ambiguous. This CDR3 region has 12 residues. The germline V and J ends were trimmed by 4 bases and 6 bases, with 9 bases remaining between them. Per germline, CDR1 SGHTA and CDR2 FQGNSA. The CDR3: CASSSRVDGYTF. Here the CDR3 DNA reads TGTGCCAGCAGCTCCCGGGTGGATGGCTACACCTTC.

This chain links TRBV6-5 with TRBJ1-2; D is possibly TRBD1 (5 bases). Germline V CDR1 and CDR2: MNHEY, SVGAGI. This CDR3 spans 14 amino acids. Between the trimmed V and J ends, which lost 6 bases and 7 bases, there was a span of 18 bases. As DNA, the CDR3 is TGTGCCAGCAGCCTAAGCCAGGGACTGTCTGGCTACACCTTC. It specifies CASSLSQGLSGYTF.

About this clone: Different DNA sequences within this sample yield the same CDR3. J is TRBJ1-1 and V is TRBV10-3; D might be TRBD1 (6 bases). CDR3 length equals 13 residues. V lost 7 bases and J 1 base, leaving 10 bases between the germline ends. CDR1 and CDR2 from the germline V gene are ENHRY and SYGVKD. CDR3 bases: TGTGCCATCACTATAGGGGGGAACACTGAAGCTTTCTTT. Residues: CAITIGGNTEAFF.

The chain joins TRBV18 to TRBJ1-1; perhaps TRBD1 as D (6 bases). This CDR3 has 15 residues. Trimming took 5 bases from V and 5 from J, leaving 18 bases between them. Germline CDR1 and CDR2: KGHSH and LQKENI. CDR3 in amino acids: CASSSIRDTLTEAFF. The CDR3 region has the DNA TGTGCCAGCTCATCGATCCGGGACACCCTAACTGAAGCTTTCTTT.

The chain is built from TRBV19 and TRBJ1-3, with 8 nucleotides matching TRBD1. V shed 8 bases and J 1 base; nucleotides not matched to a gene: 10. Germline V gives CDR1 LNHDA, CDR2 SQIVND (reference sequence). CDR3 size: 16 residues. The CDR3 DNA sequence: TGTGCCAGTTGGGCGACAGGGGTCCCGTCTGGAAACACCATATATTTT. This encodes CASWATGVPSGNTIYF.

V and J are TRBV12-3 or TRBV12-4 and TRBJ1-1, with D unresolved. CDR3 length: 11 residues. V lost 9 bases and J 6 bases, leaving 11 bases between the germline ends. Here the CDR3 reads CASKRAPEAFF. The CDR3, as DNA: TGTGCCAGTAAGAGGGCCCCTGAAGCTTTCTTT.

This clone was seen a handful of times. V usage is TRBV6-5 and J usage is TRBJ1-1; a possible D gene is TRBD1 (6 bases). Trimming stripped 10 bases from V and 5 bases from J, with 17 bases between. Germline lookup yields CDR1 MNHEY and CDR2 SVGAGI. The CDR3 totals 13 residues. CDR3 nucleotides: TGTGCCACCCTCCGCACAGGGCTGACTGAAGCTTTCTTT. Protein sequence: CATLRTGLTEAFF.

The genes are TRBV18 and TRBJ2-1, with TRBD2 identical over 10 bases. Trimming cost V 0 bases and J 6 bases; bases outside gene matches: 14. The germline V gene has CDR1 KGHSH and CDR2 LQKENI. This CDR3 is 19 amino acids long. The DNA of the CDR3 is TGTGCCAGCTCACCACCGTTGGGTCTAGGGCTAGCGGGGGTCAATGAGCAGTTCTTC. It translates to CASSPPLGLGLAGVNEQFF.

CDR3 sequence (DNA): TGTGCCAGCAGCTTGGGCGTAAATGAGCAGTTCTTC. Its protein product is CASSLGVNEQFF. The chain has TRBV5-6 and TRBJ2-1; D not resolved. Germline V CDR1 and CDR2: SGHDT, YYEEEE. This CDR3 is 12 amino acids long. V lost 0 bases and J lost 7, with 5 bases in between.

This chain joins TRBV2 and TRBJ1-2; 7 nucleotides line up with TRBD1. The CDR3 has 12 residues. The V gene's germline CDR1 is SNHLY and CDR2 FYNNEI. J gave up 8 bases and V 5 bases, and 5 bases lay outside the gene matches. The CDR3 nucleotides are TGTGCCAGCAGTAGAGGACAGGCGGGCTACACCTTC. Protein: CASSRGQAGYTF.

The chain has TRBV6-6 and TRBJ1-4; TRBD1 aligns across 7 bases. This CDR3 region has 12 residues. Germline V gives CDR1 MNHNY, CDR2 SVGAGI (reference sequence). V shed 6 bases and J 7 bases; nucleotides not matched to a gene: 2. CDR3 DNA: TGTGCCAGCAGAACAGGGGTTGAAAAACTGTTTTTT. Its translation: CASRTGVEKLFF.

The gene calls are TRBV3-1 (or the pseudogene TRBV3-2) and TRBJ1-1; 8 bases fit TRBD1. Germline trimming cut 3 bases from V and 8 bases from J; bases unmatched to any gene: 8. The CDR3 spans 14 residues. Germline assignment: CDR1 LGHDT and CDR2 YNNKEL (reference sequence). DNA of the CDR3: TGTGCCAGCAGCCAGGGCACAGGGGGGAGGGAAGCTTTCTTT. It translates to CASSQGTGGREAFF.

This rearrangement joins TRBV28 to TRBJ1-5; 10 bases align to TRBD1. CDR1 MDHEN and CDR2 SYDVKM come from the germline V gene. The V and J ends lost 5 bases and 11 bases, in that order; junction bases with no gene match: 15. CDR3 length: 16 amino acids. CDR3 amino acids: CASSDQGQGDSSAQHF. Here the CDR3 DNA reads TGTGCCAGCAGTGATCAAGGACAGGGGGATTCTTCAGCCCAGCATTTT.

This sequence joins TRBV28 and TRBJ2-5; TRBD2 is a possible D gene (7 bases). Trimming removed 5 bases from V and 4 bases from J, with 17 bases in between. The germline CDR1 and CDR2 sequences are MDHEN and SYDVKM. This CDR3 is 15 amino acids long. The chain's CDR3 is CASSVRTRGGETQYF. The DNA of the CDR3 is TGTGCCAGCAGTGTCCGGACGAGGGGGGGAGAGACCCAGTACTTC.

This chain joins TRBV7-9 and TRBJ1-1, with TRBD1 matching over 10 bases. V trimming: 5 bases; J trimming: 4 bases; junction bases outside the gene matches: 10. Per germline, CDR1 SEHNR and CDR2 FQNEAQ (reference sequence). The CDR3 is 16 amino acids. DNA for the CDR3: TGTGCCAGCAGCCCAAGAGGGACAGGGGCAAGCACTGAAGCTTTCTTT. Protein product: CASSPRGTGASTEAFF.

The CDR3 sequence is CATSRVIGNQPQHF. The CDR3 coding sequence is TGTGCCACCAGCAGAGTCATTGGCAATCAGCCCCAGCATTTT. V gene TRBV15 combines with J gene TRBJ1-5; D unresolved. The germline V gene has CDR1 LNHNV and CDR2 YYDKDF (reference sequence). Trimming removed 1 base at V and 2 bases at J, with 6 bases between. The CDR3 covers 14 residues.

The chain links TRBV4-1 to TRBJ2-5; 8 bases fit TRBD2. Germline CDR1 is MGHRA and CDR2 is YSYEKL. V was pared by 1 base and J by 4 bases, with 11 bases of the junction left unmatched. This CDR3 spans 17 amino acids. The CDR3 region has the DNA TGCGCCAGCAGCCAAGTTAGCGGGGTGACGAGTGGAGAGACCCAGTACTTC. As protein: CASSQVSGVTSGETQYF.

The CDR3 DNA reads TGTGCCAGCAGCCGATACGGGACAGATCAAGAGACCCAGTACTTC. Translating gives CASSRYGTDQETQYF. The chain joins TRBV7-9 to TRBJ2-5, with 7 bases matching TRBD1. This CDR3 is 15 amino acids long. The V gene's germline CDR1 is SEHNR and CDR2 FQNEAQ (reference sequence). The V gene end was trimmed by 5 bases and the J gene end by 2 bases; junction bases not matched to a gene: 8.

The chain carries TRBV5-1 and TRBJ2-1, with a tentative D call TRBD1 (6 bases). Trimming took 0 bases from V and 6 from J, leaving 10 bases between them. The CDR3 sequence is 14 residues long. Germline values: CDR1 SGHRS, CDR2 YFSETQ. This CDR3 reads CASSLGTVFNEQFF. In DNA, the CDR3 is TGCGCCAGCAGCTTGGGGACAGTTTTCAATGAGCAGTTCTTC.